This entry lists 11 T cell receptor beta chains sequenced from one sample in a study of blood T cell repertoires in COVID-19. Repertoires were generated with immunoSEQ multiplex PCR, while TCRdb's copy carries only in-frame clones and drops some. The profile shows 200,000 to 250,000 clones, roughly 76% of them singletons. The specimen was peripheral blood. Receptors originate from a woman older than 75 with COVID-19, enrolled during active disease.

This sequence joins TRBV15 and TRBJ1-2; D gene unclear. Germline loops: CDR1 LNHNV, CDR2 YYDKDF (reference sequence). The CDR3 sequence is 13 residues long. Trimming removed 5 bases at V and 0 bases at J, with 7 bases between. The CDR3: CATSPQTNYGYTF. CDR3 in DNA: TGTGCCACCAGCCCCCAGACTAACTATGGCTACACCTTC.

The chain couples TRBV11-3 to TRBJ1-1, with a weak D call TRBD1 (6 bases). Trimming cost V 6 bases and J 4 bases, with 12 bases left between them. This CDR3 region has 13 residues. Per the germline V gene, CDR1 is SGHNT and CDR2 is YENEEA. As DNA, the CDR3 is TGTGCCAGCAGTCGCGGGGGGGCCACTGAAGCTTTCTTT. The encoded protein is CASSRGGATEAFF.

The chain links TRBV6-6 to TRBJ1-5; D is possibly TRBD1 (6 bases). Trimming removed 0 bases at V and 9 bases at J, with 15 bases between. Looked up from germline, CDR1 is MNHNY and CDR2 is SVGAGI (reference sequence). The CDR3 runs to 15 residues. CDR3 sequence (DNA): TGTGCCAGCAGTTACTCCGGGAGGGGGTCAGGGCCCCAGCATTTT. It translates to CASSYSGRGSGPQHF.

The chain joins TRBV7-8 to TRBJ2-7; 7 bases agree with TRBD1. Germline V gene lookup returns CDR1 SGHVS and CDR2 FQNEAQ. With V trimmed by 5 bases and J by 0 bases, 7 bases remained unmatched. The CDR3 spans 15 residues. CDR3 nucleotides: TGTGCCAGCAGCCCGGACAGGCTTCCCTCCTACGAGCAGTACTTC. Translating it yields CASSPDRLPSYEQYF. The full variable domain, in which reference TRBV7-8 and TRBJ2-7 provide the parts outside the CDR3, is GAGVSQSPRYKVAKRGQDVALRCDPISGHVSLFWYQQALGQGPEFLTYFQNEAQLDKSGLPSDRFFAERPEGSVSTLKIQRTQQEDSAVYLCASSPDRLPSYEQYFGPGTRLTVT.

The gene calls are TRBV6-1 and TRBJ1-1; no clear D gene. V lost 2 bases and J 7 bases, leaving 14 bases between the germline ends. The CDR3 covers 14 residues. CDR1 is MNHNS and CDR2 is SASEGT in the germline V gene. CDR3 in DNA: TGTGCCAGCAGTGAATTTTACTGGGCCTATGAAGCTTTCTTT. Translated: CASSEFYWAYEAFF.

The chain has TRBV6-6 and TRBJ2-7; 8 bases are a match to TRBD2. The CDR3 loop spans 15 amino acids. The junction had 11 bases not matched to a gene; V was cut back by 8 bases and J by 2 bases. Per the germline V gene, CDR1 is MNHNY and CDR2 is SVGAGI (reference sequence). The DNA for the CDR3 is TGTGCCAGCCTCACCGGGGGGGCTCACCCCTACGAGCAGTACTTC. Translated, it gives CASLTGGAHPYEQYF.

The chain is built from TRBV12-3 or TRBV12-4 and TRBJ1-2, with 9 bases matching TRBD1. The V segment lost 8 bases and the J segment 4 bases; nucleotides outside the gene matches: 5. The CDR3 runs 13 residues. The CDR3 DNA follows: TGTGCCAGCCGGGACAGGGATCTCTATGGCTACACCTTC. Translating it yields CASRDRDLYGYTF.

This clone is a singleton in its sample. The chain carries TRBV28 and TRBJ2-6, with no clear D. The length of the CDR3 is 13 residues. CDR1 and CDR2 (germline): MDHEN, SYDVKM. The V gene lost 6 bases and the J gene lost 2 bases, with 5 bases spanning the gap. The CDR3 is CASRRTGANVLTF. The CDR3, as DNA: TGTGCCAGCAGGAGGACTGGGGCCAACGTCCTGACTTTC.

The chain employs TRBV24-1 and TRBJ2-1; 8 bases are a match to TRBD2. In germline, CDR1 is KGHDR, CDR2 SFDVKD. This CDR3 has 18 residues. The junction had 16 bases not matched to a gene; V was cut back by 4 bases and J by 6 bases. In DNA form, the CDR3 reads TGTGCCACCAGTGAAGGTGCGGGAGGCCCTCCCTTTCTCAATGAGCAGTTCTTC. As protein: CATSEGAGGPPFLNEQFF.

This clone was observed a few times. In the same sample, other DNA sequences code for this CDR3. V usage is TRBV18 and J usage is TRBJ1-5; D gene unclear. The CDR3 has 14 residues. Germline lookup yields CDR1 KGHSH and CDR2 LQKENI. The V and J ends lost 2 bases and 0 bases respectively, with 5 bases between them. CDR3 sequence (DNA): TGTGCCAGCTCACCAGAGTATAGCAATCAGCCCCAGCATTTT. This translates into CASSPEYSNQPQHF.

The genes are TRBV19 and TRBJ1-5; D remains unclear. The CDR3 sequence is 14 residues long. Per the germline V gene, CDR1 is LNHDA and CDR2 is SQIVND (reference sequence). V was trimmed by 3 bases and J by 4 bases, leaving 10 bases between them. CDR3 region: CASSIIRGNQPQHF. In nucleotides, the CDR3 is TGTGCCAGTAGTATCATCCGAGGGAATCAGCCCCAGCATTTT.